Sequencing of this T cell receptor (beta chain) was carried out in a study of graft-versus-host responses after intestinal transplantation. Points on this clone: Its antigen is as yet unknown.

The study's findings and limits: GvH clones were found in recipient marrow; some appeared first in ileum or blood.

Profiling relied on immunoSEQ multiplex PCR, and the TCRdb table lists in-frame clones only, not all of them. This table has some 110,000 clones, about nine tenths appearing once. The clonotype comes from a human donor who received an intestinal transplant. The starting material was unstimulated CD4+ T cells sorted from spleen or lymph node cells, obtained before intestinal transplant.

In nucleotides, the CDR3 is TGTGCCAGCAGTCGACAGGGGAACGGAGGAAACACCATATATTTT. It translates to CASSRQGNGGNTIYF. This sequence joins TRBV6-5 and TRBJ1-3, with 8 bases that match TRBD1. V was clipped by 5 bases and J by 4 bases; unmatched bases: 7. The CDR3 runs 15 residues. Germline CDR1 is MNHEY and CDR2 is SVGAGI.